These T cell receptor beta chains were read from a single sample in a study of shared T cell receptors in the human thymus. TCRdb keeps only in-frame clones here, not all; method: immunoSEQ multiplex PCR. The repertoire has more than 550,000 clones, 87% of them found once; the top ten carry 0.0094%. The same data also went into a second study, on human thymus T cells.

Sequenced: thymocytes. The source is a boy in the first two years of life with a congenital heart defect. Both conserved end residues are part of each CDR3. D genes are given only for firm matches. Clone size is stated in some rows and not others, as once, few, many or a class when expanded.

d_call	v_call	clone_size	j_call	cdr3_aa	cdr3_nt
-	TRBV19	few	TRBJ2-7	CASSIRGQPPHYEQYF	TGTGCCAGTAGTATTCGCGGACAGCCTCCCCACTACGAGCAGTACTTC
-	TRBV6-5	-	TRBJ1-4	CASRQAWQGNEKLFF	TGTGCCAGCAGGCAGGCTTGGCAGGGTAATGAAAAACTGTTTTTT
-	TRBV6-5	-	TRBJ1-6	CASIAAGSGSPLHF	TGTGCCAGCATCGCGGCAGGTTCGGGGTCACCCCTCCACTTT
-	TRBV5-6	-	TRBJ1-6	CASSLSGVDSPLHF	TGTGCCAGCAGCTTGTCCGGGGTGGATTCACCCCTCCACTTT
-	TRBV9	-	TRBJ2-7	CASSVYAVSYEQYF	TGTGCCAGCAGCGTCTACGCGGTATCCTACGAGCAGTACTTC
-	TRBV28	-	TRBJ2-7	CASKGWQYEQYF	TGTGCCAGCAAGGGGTGGCAGTACGAGCAGTACTTC
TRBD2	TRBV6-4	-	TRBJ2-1	CASSDRVAGPFWSYNEQFF	TGTGCCAGCAGTGACCGGGTAGCGGGACCGTTTTGGTCCTACAATGAGCAGTTCTTC
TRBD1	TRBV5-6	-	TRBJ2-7	CASSKQDRGEQYF	TGTGCCAGCAGCAAACAGGACAGGGGAGAGCAGTACTTC
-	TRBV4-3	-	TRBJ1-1	CASSQDWMQGGTEAFF	TGCGCCAGCAGCCAAGATTGGATGCAGGGTGGCACTGAAGCTTTCTTT
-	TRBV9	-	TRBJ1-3	CASSVDSSGNTIYF	TGTGCCAGCAGCGTAGACAGCTCTGGAAACACCATATATTTT
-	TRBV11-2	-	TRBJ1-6	CASSLDLTYNSPLHF	TGTGCCAGCAGCTTAGACCTGACTTATAATTCACCCCTCCACTTT
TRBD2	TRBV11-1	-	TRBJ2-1	CASSTLLAVAYNEQFF	TGTGCCAGCAGCACACTCCTAGCGGTCGCCTACAATGAGCAGTTCTTC
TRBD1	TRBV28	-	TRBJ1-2	CASSSPHGQGEKGYTF	TGTGCCAGCAGTTCACCACACGGACAGGGTGAGAAAGGCTACACCTTC
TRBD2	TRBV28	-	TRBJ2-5	CASSLPGREETQYF	TGTGCCAGCAGTTTGCCAGGGAGGGAAGAGACCCAGTACTTC
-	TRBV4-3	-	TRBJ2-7	CASSQATGPFYEQYF	TGCGCCAGCAGCCAAGCGACAGGCCCCTTCTACGAGCAGTACTTC
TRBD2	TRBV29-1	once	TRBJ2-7	CSVTSGSTSSYEQYF	TGCAGCGTCACTAGCGGGAGTACGAGCTCCTACGAGCAGTACTTC
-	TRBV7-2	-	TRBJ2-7	CASSFRQFYEQYF	TGTGCCAGCAGCTTTAGACAGTTCTACGAGCAGTACTTC
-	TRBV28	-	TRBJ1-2	CASSSRLHHPANYGYTF	TGTGCCAGCAGTTCTCGACTCCACCATCCCGCTAACTATGGCTACACCTTC
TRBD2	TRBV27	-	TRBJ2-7	CASSFGLAGYEQYF	TGTGCCAGCAGTTTTGGACTAGCGGGTTACGAGCAGTACTTC
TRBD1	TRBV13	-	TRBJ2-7	CASSRPGQGSYEQYF	TGTGCCAGCAGCCGTCCGGGACAGGGGTCCTACGAGCAGTACTTC
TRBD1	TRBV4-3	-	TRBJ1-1	CASSQDWETGEAFF	TGCGCCAGCAGCCAAGACTGGGAGACAGGGGAAGCTTTCTTT
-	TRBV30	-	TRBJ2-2	CAWKEITGELFF	TGTGCCTGGAAGGAGATTACCGGGGAGCTGTTTTTT
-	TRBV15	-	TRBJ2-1	CATSSDGLYNEQFF	TGTGCCACCAGCAGTGATGGACTCTACAATGAGCAGTTCTTC
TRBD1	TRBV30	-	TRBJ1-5	CAWSAPGTEGNQPQHF	TGTGCCTGGAGTGCTCCCGGGACAGAAGGCAATCAGCCCCAGCATTTT
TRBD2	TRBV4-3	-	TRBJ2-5	CASSQEFERGKEETQYF	TGCGCCAGCAGCCAAGAGTTCGAGCGGGGGAAAGAAGAGACCCAGTACTTC
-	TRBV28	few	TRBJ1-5	CASSCLLGHLRGDSNQPQHF	TGTGCCAGCAGTTGCCTACTGGGACATCTCCGGGGTGACAGCAATCAGCCCCAGCATTTT
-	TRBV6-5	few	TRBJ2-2	CASLDSDDTGELFF	TGTGCCAGCCTCGACAGTGATGACACCGGGGAGCTGTTTTTT
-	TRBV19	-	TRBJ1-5	CASSRSTQPQHF	TGTGCCAGTAGTAGGAGTACCCAGCCCCAGCATTTT
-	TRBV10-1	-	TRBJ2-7	CASSESSNHVAGRGEQYF	TGCGCCAGCAGTGAGTCGAGCAATCATGTGGCAGGCCGGGGGGAGCAGTACTTC
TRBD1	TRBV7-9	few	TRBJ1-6	CASSLETGVSPLHF	TGTGCCAGCAGCTTGGAGACAGGGGTCTCACCCCTCCACTTT
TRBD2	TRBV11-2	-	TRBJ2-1	CASSPRTSGLRGEQFF	TGTGCCAGCAGCCCCCGGACTAGCGGGCTCAGGGGGGAGCAGTTCTTC
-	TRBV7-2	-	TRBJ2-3	CASSLIELSLTDTQYF	TGTGCCAGCAGCTTAATCGAGCTGTCCCTCACAGATACGCAGTATTTT
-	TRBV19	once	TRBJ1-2	CASSPEQGCGYTF	TGTGCCAGTAGTCCCGAACAGGGTTGCGGCTACACCTTC
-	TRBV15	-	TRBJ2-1	CATSRGPPPRFF	TGTGCCACCAGCAGAGGGCCCCCCCCCAGGTTCTTC
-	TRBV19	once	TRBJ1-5	CASSMPGGHQPQHF	TGTGCCAGTAGTATGCCCGGGGGTCACCAGCCCCAGCATTTT
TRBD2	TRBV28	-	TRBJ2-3	CASRASGRGGDTQYF	TGTGCCAGCAGGGCTAGCGGGAGAGGAGGAGATACGCAGTATTTT
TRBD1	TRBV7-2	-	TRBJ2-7	CASSYSRDSSYEQYF	TGTGCCAGCAGCTACTCCCGGGACAGCTCCTACGAGCAGTACTTC
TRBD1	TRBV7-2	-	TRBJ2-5	CASSLTSAQGSETQYF	TGTGCCAGCAGCTTAACGTCCGCACAGGGGTCAGAGACCCAGTACTTC
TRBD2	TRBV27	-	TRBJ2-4	CASSLGGGAVLAKNIQYF	TGTGCCAGCAGTTTAGGCGGGGGGGCCGTGCTGGCCAAAAACATTCAGTACTTC
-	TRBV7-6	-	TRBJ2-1	CASSSRGGSYNEQFF	TGTGCCAGCAGCTCTAGGGGAGGCTCCTACAATGAGCAGTTCTTC
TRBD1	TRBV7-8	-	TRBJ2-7	CASSFWDSPYEQYF	TGTGCCAGCAGCTTCTGGGACAGTCCCTACGAGCAGTACTTC
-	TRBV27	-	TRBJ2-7	CASSSAVSAGEQYF	TGTGCCAGCAGTTCTGCGGTATCGGCTGGCGAGCAGTACTTC
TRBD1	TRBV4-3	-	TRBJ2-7	CASSRLWGTVEKHEQYF	TGCGCCAGCAGCCGCCTCTGGGGGACAGTCGAAAAACACGAGCAGTACTTC
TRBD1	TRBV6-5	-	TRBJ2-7	CASSYSLDRGYEQYF	TGTGCCAGCAGTTACTCGCTCGACAGGGGTTACGAGCAGTACTTC
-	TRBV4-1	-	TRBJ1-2	CASSQAIAADANYGYTF	TGCGCCAGCAGCCAGGCGATCGCGGCAGATGCTAACTATGGCTACACCTTC
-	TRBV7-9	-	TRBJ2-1	CASSLARVRDEQFF	TGTGCCAGCAGCTTAGCGCGGGTACGGGATGAGCAGTTCTTC
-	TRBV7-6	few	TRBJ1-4	CASSLEGGPGREKDEKLFF	TGTGCCAGCAGCTTAGAAGGCGGGCCAGGGAGGGAAAAGGATGAAAAACTGTTTTTT
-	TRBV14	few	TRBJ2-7	CASSQDSGGNEQYF	TGTGCCAGCAGCCAAGATAGCGGAGGGAACGAGCAGTACTTC
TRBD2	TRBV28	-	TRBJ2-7	CASSLSGTNYEQYF	TGTGCCAGCAGTTTATCAGGGACTAATTACGAGCAGTACTTC
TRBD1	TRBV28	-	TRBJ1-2	CASSGRTGGLGYTF	TGTGCCAGCAGCGGGCGAACAGGGGGGCTTGGCTACACCTTC
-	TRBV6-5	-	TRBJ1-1	CASQPQGGDTEAFF	TGTGCCAGCCAGCCGCAGGGTGGTGACACTGAAGCTTTCTTT
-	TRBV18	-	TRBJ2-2	CASSHNHKRGTGELFF	TGTGCCAGCTCACATAATCACAAAAGGGGCACCGGGGAGCTGTTTTTT
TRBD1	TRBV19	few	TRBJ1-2	CASSSWTGTYGYTF	TGTGCCAGTAGTTCCTGGACAGGGACCTATGGCTACACCTTC
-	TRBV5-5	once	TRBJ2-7	CASERDYEQYF	TGTGCCAGCGAACGGGACTACGAGCAGTACTTC
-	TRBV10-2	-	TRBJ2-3	CASSGVLADTDTQYF	TGCGCCAGCAGTGGTGTTTTGGCGGACACAGATACGCAGTATTTT
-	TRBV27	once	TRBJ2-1	CASSPRGISRNEQFF	TGTGCCAGCAGTCCCAGGGGTATTTCGCGAAATGAGCAGTTCTTC
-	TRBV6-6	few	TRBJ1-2	CASSYRQDNYGYTF	TGTGCCAGCAGTTACCGGCAGGATAACTATGGCTACACCTTC
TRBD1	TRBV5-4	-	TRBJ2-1	CASSLRDSSHYNEQFF	TGTGCCAGCAGCTTGAGGGACAGTTCCCACTACAATGAGCAGTTCTTC
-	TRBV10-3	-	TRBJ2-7	CAISEIRGSYEQYF	TGTGCCATCAGTGAAATTAGGGGGAGCTACGAGCAGTACTTC